This T cell receptor beta chain derives from a study of blood T cell repertoires in COVID-19. Study-wide background: Samples representing acute and convalescent COVID-19 were sourced from the United States, Italy and Spain. PBMCs, B-cell-depleted T cells, or T cells were the source of the cDNA or gDNA that made up the material.

How the authors handled the data: Cell counts per sample came from amplifying reference gene primers. Libraries were prepared by immunoSEQ multiplex PCR; TCRdb keeps only in-frame clonotypes and omits some of them. V and J calls and clone size are given by that table; D and trimming were obtained from the DNA. Of 90,000 to 130,000 clones listed, 82% are singletons. The sequence was obtained from a man aged 70-80 years with acute or convalescent COVID-19. The sequenced sample consisted of peripheral blood.

In nucleotides, the CDR3 is TGCGCCAGCAGCATGGGCGGCGGGAGTACAGATACGCAGTATTTT. Its protein product is CASSMGGGSTDTQYF. The chain combines TRBV5-1 with TRBJ2-3; 7 bases align to TRBD2. CDR1 and CDR2 from the germline V gene are SGHRS and YFSETQ. CDR3 length equals 15 residues. Germline trimming cut 4 bases from V and 3 bases from J; bases unmatched to any gene: 8.